This T cell receptor (beta chain) was captured by sequencing in a study of cytotoxic CD8 clonotypes in ibrutinib-treated CLL. The study's findings and limits: Progressing and sustained-remission patients had different sampling times.

Produced via immunoSEQ multiplex PCR; TCRdb's table is partial and in-frame only. The data show over 75,000 clones, 70% to 85% seen once. About this clone itself: Its antigen remains unknown.

Per germline, CDR1 SGHTA and CDR2 FQGNSA. The CDR3 loop spans 14 amino acids. V was shortened by 4 bases and J by 5 bases, with 15 bases between the two germline ends. Genomic DNA (about 2 micrograms) was obtained from cryopreserved PBMCs for construction of TCR beta libraries. This TCR came from a human donor with chronic lymphocytic leukemia. This chain uses TRBV7-2 with TRBJ2-7; D is possibly TRBD1 or TRBD2 (5 bases each). The sequences come from PBMCs, collected after 12 months of ibrutinib treatment. The chain's CDR3 is CASSSGTPGHEQYF. CDR3 sequence (DNA): TGTGCCAGCAGCTCCGGGACCCCCGGCCACGAGCAGTACTTC.